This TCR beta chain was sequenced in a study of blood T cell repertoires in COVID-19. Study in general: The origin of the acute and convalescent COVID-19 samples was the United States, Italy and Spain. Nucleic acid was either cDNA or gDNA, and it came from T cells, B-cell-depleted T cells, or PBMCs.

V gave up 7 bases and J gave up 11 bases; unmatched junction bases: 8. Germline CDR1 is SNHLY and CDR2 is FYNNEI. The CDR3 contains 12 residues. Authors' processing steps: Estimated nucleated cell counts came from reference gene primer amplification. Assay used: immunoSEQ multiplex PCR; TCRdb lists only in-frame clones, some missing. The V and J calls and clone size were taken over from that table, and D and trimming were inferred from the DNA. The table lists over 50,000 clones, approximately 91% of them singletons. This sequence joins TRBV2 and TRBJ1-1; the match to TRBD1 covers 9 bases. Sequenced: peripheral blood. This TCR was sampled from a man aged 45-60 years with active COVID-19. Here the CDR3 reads CASIYDRGDAFF. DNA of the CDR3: TGTGCCAGCATCTACGACAGGGGGGATGCTTTCTTT. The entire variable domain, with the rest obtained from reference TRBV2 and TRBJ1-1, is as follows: EPEVTQTPSHQVTQMGQEVILRCVPISNHLYFYWYRQILGQKVEFLVSFYNNEISEKSEIFDDQFSVERPDGSNFTLKIRSTKLEDSAMYFCASIYDRGDAFFGQGTRLTVV.